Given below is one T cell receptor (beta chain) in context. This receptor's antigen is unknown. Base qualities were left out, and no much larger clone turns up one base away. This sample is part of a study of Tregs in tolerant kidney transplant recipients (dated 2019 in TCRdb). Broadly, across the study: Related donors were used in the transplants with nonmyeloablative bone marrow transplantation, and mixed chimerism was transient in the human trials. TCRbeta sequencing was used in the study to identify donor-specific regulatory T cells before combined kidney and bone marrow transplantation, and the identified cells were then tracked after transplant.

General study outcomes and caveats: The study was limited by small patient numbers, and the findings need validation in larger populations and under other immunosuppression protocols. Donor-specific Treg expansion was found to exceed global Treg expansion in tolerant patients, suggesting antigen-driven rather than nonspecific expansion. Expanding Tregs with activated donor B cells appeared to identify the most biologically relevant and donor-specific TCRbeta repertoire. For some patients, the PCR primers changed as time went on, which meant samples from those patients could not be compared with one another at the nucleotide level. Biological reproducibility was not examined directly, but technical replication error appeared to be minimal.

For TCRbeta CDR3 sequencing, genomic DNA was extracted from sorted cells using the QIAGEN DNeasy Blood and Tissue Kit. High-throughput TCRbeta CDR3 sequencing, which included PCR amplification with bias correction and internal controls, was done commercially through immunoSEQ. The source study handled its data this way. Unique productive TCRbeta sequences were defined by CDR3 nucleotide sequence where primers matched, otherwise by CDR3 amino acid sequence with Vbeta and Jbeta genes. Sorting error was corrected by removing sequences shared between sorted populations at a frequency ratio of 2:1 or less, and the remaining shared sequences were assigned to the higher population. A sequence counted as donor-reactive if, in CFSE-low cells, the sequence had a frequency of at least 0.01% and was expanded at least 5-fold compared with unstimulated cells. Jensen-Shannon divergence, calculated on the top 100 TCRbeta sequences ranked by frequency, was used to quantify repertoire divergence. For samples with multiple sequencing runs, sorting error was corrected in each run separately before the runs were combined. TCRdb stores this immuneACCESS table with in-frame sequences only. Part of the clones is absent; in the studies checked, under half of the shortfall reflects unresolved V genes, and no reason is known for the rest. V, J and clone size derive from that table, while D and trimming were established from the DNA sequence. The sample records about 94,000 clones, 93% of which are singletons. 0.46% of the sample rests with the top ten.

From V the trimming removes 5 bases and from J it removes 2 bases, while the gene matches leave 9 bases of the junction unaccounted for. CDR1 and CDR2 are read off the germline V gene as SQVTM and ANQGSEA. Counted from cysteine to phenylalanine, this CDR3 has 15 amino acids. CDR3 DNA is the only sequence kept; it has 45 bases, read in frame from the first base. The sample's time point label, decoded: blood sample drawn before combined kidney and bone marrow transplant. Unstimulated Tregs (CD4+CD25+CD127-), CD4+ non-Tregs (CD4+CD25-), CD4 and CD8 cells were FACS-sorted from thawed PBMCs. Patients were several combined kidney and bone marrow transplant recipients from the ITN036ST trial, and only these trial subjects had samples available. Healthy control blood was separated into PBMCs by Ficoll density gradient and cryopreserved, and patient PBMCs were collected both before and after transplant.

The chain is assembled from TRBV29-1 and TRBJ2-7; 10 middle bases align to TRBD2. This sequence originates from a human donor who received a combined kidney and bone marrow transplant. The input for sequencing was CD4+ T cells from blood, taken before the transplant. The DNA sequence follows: TGCAGCGTTCTAATTATAGCGGGAGGTCCCTACGAGCAGTACTTC. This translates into CSVLIIAGGPYEQYF.